In this sample, the clone carrying this T cell receptor (beta chain) turned up many times. V was cut by 2 bases and J by 6 bases, with 8 bases left in between. The CDR3 has 13 amino acids. From germline, CDR1 is MDHEN and CDR2 SYDVKM. The data were taken from a study of T cells in Graves' hyperthyroidism and ophthalmopathy. Amplification of TCR beta CDR3 regions used RNA as the template. The study used the HTBI primer set for a first-round RT-PCR of the TCR CDR3. TCRdb re-derived calls from the multiplex PCR reads in MiXCR, one entry per CDR3 protein. Of 250,000 or so distinct CDR3 sequences listed, 13% to 15% are singletons.

This chain connects TRBV28 to TRBJ2-1; D gene ambiguous. The sequenced material came from blood. The TCR originated in a woman aged 45-60 years with Graves' hyperthyroidism that later progressed to Graves' ophthalmopathy. The CDR3 DNA follows: TGTGCCAGCAGTTTAGGGCGGATCAATGAGCAGTTCTTC. As protein: CASSLGRINEQFF.